What follows are 2 T cell receptor beta chains derived from one specimen sequenced in a study of PD-L1 blockade in urothelial cancer. Produced via immunoSEQ multiplex PCR; TCRdb's table is partial and in-frame only. The sample records roughly 120,000 clones, roughly 89% being singletons. Time point: peripheral blood 6 weeks after treatment start. Sequencing was performed on PBMCs, taken around atezolizumab (anti-PD-L1) treatment. The receptors derive from a man between 60 and 75 years old with urothelial cancer.

The chain uses TRBV21-1 and TRBJ2-7; the D call TRBD1 from the table was never checked on the DNA. TRBV21-1 is marked as a pseudogene. The CDR3 loop spans 15 amino acids. CDR3 residues: CASSKEPGQTYEQYF. CDR3 in DNA: TGTGCCAGCAGCAAAGAGCCCGGACAGACCTACGAGCAGTACTTC.

This CDR3 is CASSHRGGGYTF. CDR3 nucleotide sequence: TGTGCCAGCAGCCACCGGGGGGGTGGCTACACCTTC. This chain uses TRBV6-6 with TRBJ1-2, with D possibly being TRBD1 (5 bases). V was pared by 6 bases and J by 7 bases, with 12 bases between. Germline V gives CDR1 MNHNY, CDR2 SVGAGI (reference sequence). The length of the CDR3 is 12 residues.